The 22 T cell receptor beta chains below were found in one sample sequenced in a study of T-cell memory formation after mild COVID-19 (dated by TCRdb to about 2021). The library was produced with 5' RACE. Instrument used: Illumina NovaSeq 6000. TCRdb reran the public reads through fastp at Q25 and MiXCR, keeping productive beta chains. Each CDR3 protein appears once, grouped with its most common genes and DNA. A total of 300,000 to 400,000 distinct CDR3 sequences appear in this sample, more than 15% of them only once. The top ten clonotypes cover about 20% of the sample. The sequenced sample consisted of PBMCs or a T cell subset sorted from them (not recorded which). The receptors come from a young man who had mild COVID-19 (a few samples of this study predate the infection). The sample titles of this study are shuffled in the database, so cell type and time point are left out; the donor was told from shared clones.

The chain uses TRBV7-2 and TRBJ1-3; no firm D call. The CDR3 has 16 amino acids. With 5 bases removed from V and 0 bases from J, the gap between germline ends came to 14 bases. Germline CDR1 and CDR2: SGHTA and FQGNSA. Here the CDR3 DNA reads TGTGCCAGCAGCCCCTCCGGGCCGGTCTCTGGAAACACCATATATTTT. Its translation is CASSPSGPVSGNTIYF.

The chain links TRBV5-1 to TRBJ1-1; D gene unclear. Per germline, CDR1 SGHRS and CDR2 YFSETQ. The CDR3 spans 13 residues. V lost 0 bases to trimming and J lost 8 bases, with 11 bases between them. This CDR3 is CASSLGGEFEAFF. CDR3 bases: TGCGCCAGCAGCTTGGGGGGTGAATTCGAAGCTTTCTTT.

The CDR3 DNA reads TGCGCCAGCAGCCAGAACTTTCCCGGGGAGACCCAGTACTTC. This sequence encodes CASSQNFPGETQYF. This sequence joins TRBV4-1 and TRBJ2-5; D not certain. CDR3 length: 14 amino acids. CDR1 and CDR2 from the germline V gene are MGHRA and YSYEKL. The V end lost 3 bases, the J end lost 5 bases, and 13 bases lay between the germline ends.

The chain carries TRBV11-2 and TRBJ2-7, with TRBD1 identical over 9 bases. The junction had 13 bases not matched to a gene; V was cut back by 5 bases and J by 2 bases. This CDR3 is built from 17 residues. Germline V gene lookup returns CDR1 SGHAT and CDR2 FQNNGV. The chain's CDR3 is CASSNSFGQGTTYEQYF. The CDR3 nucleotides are TGTGCCAGCAGCAACTCCTTCGGACAGGGGACAACCTACGAGCAGTACTTC.

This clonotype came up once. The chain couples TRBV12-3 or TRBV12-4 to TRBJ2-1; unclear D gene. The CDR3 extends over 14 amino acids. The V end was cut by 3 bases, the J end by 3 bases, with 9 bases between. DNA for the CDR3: TGTGCCAGCAGTTTCGGGCAGAACTACAATGAGCAGTTCTTC. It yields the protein CASSFGQNYNEQFF.

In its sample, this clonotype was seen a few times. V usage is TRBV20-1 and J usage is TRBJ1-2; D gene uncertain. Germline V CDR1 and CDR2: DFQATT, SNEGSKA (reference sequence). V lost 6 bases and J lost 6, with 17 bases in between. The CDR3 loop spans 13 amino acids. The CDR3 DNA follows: TGCAGTGCCCCACCCTCGAAAGGGAATGGCTACACCTTC. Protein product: CSAPPSKGNGYTF.

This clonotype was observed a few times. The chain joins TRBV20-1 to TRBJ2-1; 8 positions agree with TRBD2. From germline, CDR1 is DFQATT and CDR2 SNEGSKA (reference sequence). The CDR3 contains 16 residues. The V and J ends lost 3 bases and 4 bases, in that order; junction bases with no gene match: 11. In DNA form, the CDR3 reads TGCAGTGCTAGCCGTCGGGAGGGGGGGCCTTACAATGAGCAGTTCTTC. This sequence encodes CSASRREGGPYNEQFF.

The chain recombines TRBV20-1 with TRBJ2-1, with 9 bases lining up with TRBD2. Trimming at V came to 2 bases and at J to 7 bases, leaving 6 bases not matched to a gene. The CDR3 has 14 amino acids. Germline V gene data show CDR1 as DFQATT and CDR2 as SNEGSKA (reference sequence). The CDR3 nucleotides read TGCAGTGCTAGATCGGGCGGGGGGGCGAATGAGCAGTTCTTC. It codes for CSARSGGGANEQFF.

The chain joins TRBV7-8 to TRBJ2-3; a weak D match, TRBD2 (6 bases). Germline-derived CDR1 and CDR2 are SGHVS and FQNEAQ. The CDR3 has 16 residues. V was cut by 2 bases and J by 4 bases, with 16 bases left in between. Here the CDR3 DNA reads TGTGCCAGCAGCTTATTCGGGTCGGGGGTATCAGATACGCAGTATTTT. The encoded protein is CASSLFGSGVSDTQYF.

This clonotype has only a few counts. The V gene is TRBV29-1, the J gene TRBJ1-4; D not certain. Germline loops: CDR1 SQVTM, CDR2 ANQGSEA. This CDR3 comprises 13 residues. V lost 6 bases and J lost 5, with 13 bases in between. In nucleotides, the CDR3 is TGCAGCGTCCCGGGCCATGGAAATGAAAAACTGTTTTTT. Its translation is CSVPGHGNEKLFF.

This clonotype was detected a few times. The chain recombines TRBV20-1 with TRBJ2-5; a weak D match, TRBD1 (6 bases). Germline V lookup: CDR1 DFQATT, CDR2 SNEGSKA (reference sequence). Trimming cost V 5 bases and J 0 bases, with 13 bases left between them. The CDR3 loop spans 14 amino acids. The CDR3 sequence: CSALGQPNQETQYF. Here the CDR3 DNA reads TGCAGTGCTCTTGGACAGCCTAACCAAGAGACCCAGTACTTC.

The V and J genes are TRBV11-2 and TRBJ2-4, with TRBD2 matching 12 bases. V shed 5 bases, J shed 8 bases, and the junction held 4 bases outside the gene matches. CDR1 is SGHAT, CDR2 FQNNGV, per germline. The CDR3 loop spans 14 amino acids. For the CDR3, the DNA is TGTGCCAGCAGCCCTAGCGGGGGGGCTGACATTCAGTACTTC. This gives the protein CASSPSGGADIQYF. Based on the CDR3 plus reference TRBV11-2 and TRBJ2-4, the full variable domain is EAGVAQSPRYKIIEKRQSVAFWCNPISGHATLYWYQQILGQGPKLLIQFQNNGVVDDSQLPKDRFSAERLKGVDSTLKIQPAKLEDSAVYLCASSPSGGADIQYFGAGTRLSVL.

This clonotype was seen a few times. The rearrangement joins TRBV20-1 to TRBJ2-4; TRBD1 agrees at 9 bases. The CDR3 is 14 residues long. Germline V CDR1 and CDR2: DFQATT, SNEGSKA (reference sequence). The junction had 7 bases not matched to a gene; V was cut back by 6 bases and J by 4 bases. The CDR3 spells CSAGDRVVKNIQYF. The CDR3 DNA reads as TGCAGTGCCGGGGACAGGGTAGTGAAAAACATTCAGTACTTC.

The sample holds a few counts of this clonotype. CDR3 DNA: TGTGCCAGCAGCTCGACAGGGGGAGGGGGCCAAGAGACCCAGTACTTC. Amino acids: CASSSTGGGGQETQYF. The genes are TRBV7-9 and TRBJ2-5, with TRBD1 matching over 9 bases. The germline CDR1 and CDR2 sequences are SEHNR and FQNEAQ (reference sequence). J lost 1 base, V lost 4 bases, and 7 bases had no gene match. This CDR3 is built from 16 residues.

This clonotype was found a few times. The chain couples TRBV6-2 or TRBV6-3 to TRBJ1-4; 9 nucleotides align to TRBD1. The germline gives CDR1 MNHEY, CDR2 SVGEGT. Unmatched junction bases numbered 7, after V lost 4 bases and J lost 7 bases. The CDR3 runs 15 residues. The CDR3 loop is CASSSSGTGTEKLFF. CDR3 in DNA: TGTGCCAGCAGTTCCTCCGGGACAGGGACTGAAAAACTGTTTTTT.

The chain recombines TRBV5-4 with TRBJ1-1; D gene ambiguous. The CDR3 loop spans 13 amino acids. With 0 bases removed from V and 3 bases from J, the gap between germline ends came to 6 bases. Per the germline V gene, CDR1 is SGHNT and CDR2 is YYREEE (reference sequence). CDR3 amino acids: CASSLGEHTEAFF. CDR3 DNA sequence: TGTGCCAGCAGCTTGGGGGAGCACACTGAAGCTTTCTTT.

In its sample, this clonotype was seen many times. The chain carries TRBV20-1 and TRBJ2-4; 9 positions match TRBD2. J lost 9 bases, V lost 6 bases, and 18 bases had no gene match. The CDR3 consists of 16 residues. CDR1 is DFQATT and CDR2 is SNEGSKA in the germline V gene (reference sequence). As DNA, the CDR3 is TGCAGTGCCCGCCGTGGGTTAGCGGGGGCCTTTGGCATTCAGTACTTC. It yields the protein CSARRGLAGAFGIQYF.

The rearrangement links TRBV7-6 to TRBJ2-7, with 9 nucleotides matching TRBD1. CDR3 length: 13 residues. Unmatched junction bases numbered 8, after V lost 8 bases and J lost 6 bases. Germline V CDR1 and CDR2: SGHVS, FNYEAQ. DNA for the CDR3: TGTGCCAGCTCGATTGGGACAGGGTTCGAGCAGTACGTC. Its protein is CASSIGTGFEQYV.

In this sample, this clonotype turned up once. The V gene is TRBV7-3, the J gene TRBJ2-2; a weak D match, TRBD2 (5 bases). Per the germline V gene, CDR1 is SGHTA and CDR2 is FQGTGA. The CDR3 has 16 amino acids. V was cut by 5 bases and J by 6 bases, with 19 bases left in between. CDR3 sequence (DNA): TGTGCCAGCAGCCCCACCCGGGATATCGGACCCGGGGAGCTGTTTTTT. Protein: CASSPTRDIGPGELFF.

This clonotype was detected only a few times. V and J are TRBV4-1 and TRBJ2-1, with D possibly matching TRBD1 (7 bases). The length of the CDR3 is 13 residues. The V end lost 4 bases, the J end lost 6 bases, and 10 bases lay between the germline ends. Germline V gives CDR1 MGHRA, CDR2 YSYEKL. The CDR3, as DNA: TGCGCCAGCAGCCGGAGGGGGCTCAATGAGCAGTTCTTC. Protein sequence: CASSRRGLNEQFF.

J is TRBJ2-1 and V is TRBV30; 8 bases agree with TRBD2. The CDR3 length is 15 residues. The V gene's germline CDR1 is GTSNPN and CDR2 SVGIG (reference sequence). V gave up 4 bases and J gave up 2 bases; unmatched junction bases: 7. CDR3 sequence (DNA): TGTGCCTGGACCCCGGGACTAGTCGCCTACAATGAGCAGTTCTTC. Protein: CAWTPGLVAYNEQFF.

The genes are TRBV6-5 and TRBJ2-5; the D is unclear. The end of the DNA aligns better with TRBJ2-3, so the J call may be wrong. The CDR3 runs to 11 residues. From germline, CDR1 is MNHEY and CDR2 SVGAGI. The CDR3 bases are TGTGCCAGCAGTTATTCCGGGACGCAGTATTTT. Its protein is CASSYSGTQYF.